This entry lists 15 T cell receptor beta chains sequenced from one sample in a study of OX40 agonist ivuxolimab in advanced cancers. Measured with immunoSEQ multiplex PCR; TCRdb has only the in-frame clones, and not every one. This table holds about 76,000 clones, about 89% found once. The input for sequencing was CD4+ or CD8+ T cells sorted from blood, taken in a trial of the OX40 agonist ivuxolimab. The receptors originated from an adult with an advanced solid tumor such as melanoma, head and neck, liver or kidney cancer.

The J gene is TRBJ2-2, the V gene TRBV6-6; D remains unclear. The CDR3 is 12 amino acids. Germline V CDR1 and CDR2: MNHNY, SVGAGI (reference sequence). Trimming cost V 7 bases and J 8 bases, with 11 bases left between them. The CDR3 protein is CASTPLTGELFF. The CDR3, as DNA: TGTGCCAGCACCCCACTTACTGGGGAGCTGTTTTTT.

This clone was recorded a few times. The chain links TRBV2 to TRBJ2-7; D remains unclear. V was trimmed by 4 bases and J by 3 bases, leaving 1 base between them. Germline V gene sequence: CDR1 SNHLY, CDR2 FYNNEI. This CDR3 contains 10 residues. CDR3 sequence (DNA): TGTGCCAGCAGTGTCTACGAGCAGTACTTC. It encodes CASSVYEQYF.

The chain recombines TRBV2 with TRBJ2-1; 13 nucleotides match TRBD2. The germline V gene encodes CDR1 SNHLY and CDR2 FYNNEI. The trim removed 6 bases at V and 10 bases at J, leaving 9 bases unmatched. This CDR3 has 15 residues. As DNA, the CDR3 is TGTGCCAGCAGGCCACTAGCGGGAGGGCTTGGAGAGCAGTTCTTC. This sequence encodes CASRPLAGGLGEQFF.

V and J are TRBV20-1 and TRBJ2-1; TRBD2 is a possible D gene (5 bases). The length of the CDR3 is 11 residues. The germline CDR1 and CDR2 sequences are DFQATT and SNEGSKA (reference sequence). V lost 6 bases and J lost 12, with 15 bases in between. The chain's CDR3 is CSAAAGDLQFF. The CDR3 nucleotides read TGCAGTGCGGCCGCGGGTGATTTGCAGTTCTTC.

This chain joins TRBV19 and TRBJ1-5; D ambiguous. The germline CDR1 and CDR2 sequences are LNHDA and SQIVND (reference sequence). This CDR3 contains 12 residues. V lost 6 bases to trimming and J lost 9 bases, with 12 bases between them. This chain's CDR3 is CASRTHIGPQHF. In DNA, the CDR3 is TGTGCCAGTAGGACACATATTGGGCCCCAGCATTTT.

The gene calls are TRBV6-5 and TRBJ2-2; no firm D call. Germline V CDR1 and CDR2: MNHEY, SVGAGI. The CDR3 sequence is 13 residues long. Deletions cut 3 bases from V and 4 bases from J, with 6 bases between. This CDR3 is CASSYVTTGELFF. The CDR3 region has the DNA TGTGCCAGCAGTTATGTGACCACCGGGGAGCTGTTTTTT.

This clone has a single count. This sequence joins TRBV10-1 and TRBJ2-1; possibly TRBD2 for D (6 bases). Germline lookup yields CDR1 WNHNN and CDR2 SYGVQD (reference sequence). The V end was cut by 3 bases, the J end by 8 bases, with 14 bases between. CDR3 size: 14 residues. CDR3 coding DNA: TGCGCCAGCAGTGATGGGACTCAGTACGATGAGCAGTTCTTC. This translates into CASSDGTQYDEQFF.

The chain joins TRBV5-1 to TRBJ1-4; D is undetermined. CDR3 size: 15 residues. Germline CDR1 and CDR2: SGHRS and YFSETQ. V gave up 0 bases and J gave up 6 bases, with 12 bases separating them. CDR3 bases: TGCGCCAGCAGCTTGGGCATGGGAGGAGATGAAAAACTGTTTTTT. Protein product: CASSLGMGGDEKLFF.

The V call is TRBV11-3, the J call TRBJ2-1; TRBD1 or TRBD2 may be the D gene (6 bases each). V was trimmed by 0 bases and J by 5 bases, leaving 17 bases between them. The CDR3 runs to 17 residues. Germline V gene data show CDR1 as SGHNT and CDR2 as YENEEA. CDR3 sequence: CASSLDGGLTLHNEQFF. The CDR3 DNA is TGTGCCAGCAGCTTAGATGGGGGGCTGACACTTCACAATGAGCAGTTCTTC.

The V gene is TRBV21-1, the J gene TRBJ2-5; the table's D call, TRBD2, has no DNA check behind it. TRBV21-1 is noted as a pseudogene. The CDR3 runs 18 residues. This chain's CDR3 is CASSKEGLAGGDQETQYF. Here the CDR3 DNA reads TGTGCCAGCAGCAAAGAGGGTCTAGCGGGAGGGGATCAAGAGACCCAGTACTTC.

The rearrangement uses TRBV27 and TRBJ2-2, with 10 bases that match TRBD2. The junction had 6 bases not matched to a gene; V was cut back by 5 bases and J by 9 bases. The CDR3 covers 14 residues. Germline loops: CDR1 MNHEY, CDR2 SMNVEV (reference sequence). CDR3 DNA: TGTGCCAGCAGTCCCCTACTAGCGGGGTGGGAGCTGTTTTTT. It yields the protein CASSPLLAGWELFF.

V and J are TRBV15 and TRBJ1-4; 7 nucleotides agree with TRBD1. CDR3 size: 19 residues. V lost 0 bases and J lost 5; bases outside the gene matches: 15. Germline loops: CDR1 LNHNV, CDR2 YYDKDF (reference sequence). CDR3 coding DNA: TGTGCCACCAGCAGAGACGTCGTAGGGGGCGCTGGGGAAAATGAAAAACTGTTTTTT. This sequence encodes CATSRDVVGGAGENEKLFF.

The rearrangement uses TRBV27 and TRBJ1-2; D is perhaps TRBD1 (5 bases). Germline V lookup: CDR1 MNHEY, CDR2 SMNVEV (reference sequence). CDR3 length: 12 amino acids. Trimming took 0 bases from V and 8 from J, leaving 7 bases between them. The CDR3 coding sequence is TGTGCCAGCAGTTTATCAGGGGACGGCTACACCTTC. This sequence encodes CASSLSGDGYTF.

The V call is TRBV28, the J call TRBJ2-3; 7 bases are shared with TRBD2. CDR3 size: 15 residues. Germline trimming cut 2 bases from V and 2 bases from J; bases unmatched to any gene: 4. Germline CDR1 and CDR2: MDHEN and SYDVKM. The CDR3 DNA reads TGTGCCAGCAGTTTAGGGGGAGGGGTCACAGATACGCAGTATTTT. Protein sequence: CASSLGGGVTDTQYF.

V gene TRBV5-6 combines with J gene TRBJ2-7; D remains unclear. Germline assignment: CDR1 SGHDT and CDR2 YYEEEE. The CDR3 sequence is 13 residues long. The germline V and J ends were trimmed by 0 bases and 2 bases, with 6 bases remaining between them. The CDR3 DNA sequence: TGTGCCAGCAGCTTGGCTTGGGCCTACGAGCAGTACTTC. As protein: CASSLAWAYEQYF.